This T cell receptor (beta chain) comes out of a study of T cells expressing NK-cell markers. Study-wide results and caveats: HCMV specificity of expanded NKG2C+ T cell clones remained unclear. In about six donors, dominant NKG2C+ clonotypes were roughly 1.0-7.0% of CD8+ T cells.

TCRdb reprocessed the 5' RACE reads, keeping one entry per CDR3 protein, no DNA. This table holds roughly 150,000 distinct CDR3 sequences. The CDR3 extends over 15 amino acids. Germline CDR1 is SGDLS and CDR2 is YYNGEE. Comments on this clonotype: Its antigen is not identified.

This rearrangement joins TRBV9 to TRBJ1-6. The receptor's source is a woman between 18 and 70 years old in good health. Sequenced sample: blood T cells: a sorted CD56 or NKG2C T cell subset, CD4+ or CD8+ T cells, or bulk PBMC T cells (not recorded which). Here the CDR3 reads CASSVEGSQDSPLHF. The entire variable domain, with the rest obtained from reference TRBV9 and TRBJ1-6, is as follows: DSGVTQTPKHLITATGQRVTLRCSPRSGDLSVYWYQQSLDQGLQFLIQYYNGEERAKGNILERFSAQQFPDLHSELNLSSLELGDSALYFCASSVEGSQDSPLHFGNGTRLTVT.